The sequence of this TCR beta chain was determined in a study of blood T cell repertoires in COVID-19 (dated by TCRdb to about 2020). Background on the whole study: The collaborator samples originated in the United States, Italy and Spain and spanned the acute and convalescent phases of COVID-19. Samples were obtained from the ongoing ImmuneRACE study (first 160 participants) and from about 1,300 subjects provided by 6 global collaborators. The repertoires were released in a freely available public database meant as a resource for research on the immune response to SARS-CoV-2. Subjects who had been exposed to COVID-19, were actively infected with it, or had recovered from it provided the deeply sampled blood TCRbeta repertoires that made up the dataset. Sample metadata almost always included a de-identified subject ID, COVID-19 status, age in years and sex. Where HLA class I and class II types were available, the types were taken from metadata supplied by the sample provider, not from assay-based typing. The material from the prospective study consisted of cDNA or gDNA derived from T cells, B-cell-depleted T cells, or PBMCs.

Spanning cysteine to phenylalanine, the CDR3 consists of 15 amino acids. Just the 45-base CDR3 DNA is kept, in frame starting at base 1. V is cut back by 4 bases and J by 4 bases, with 6 bases in the junction unmatched. Taken from the germline V gene, the CDR1 and CDR2 loops are SGDLS and YYNGEE. Collaborating institutions collected whole blood in K2EDTA tubes following their own protocols. For TCRbeta analysis, collaborators shipped samples as frozen whole blood, isolated PBMCs, or DNA extracted from either of those sample types. What the authors observed across the whole study: The quantity of clinical and demographic metadata differed by source and by participant and was supplied without curation.

TCRbeta CDR3 regions were amplified from genomic DNA by means of the immunoSEQ Assay, a bias-controlled multiplex PCR. In the original analysis: The number of nucleated cells in each sample was estimated by amplification of reference gene primers within the assay. Sequence reads were collapsed and filtered to measure the absolute abundance of every unique TCRbeta CDR3 rearrangement. For each sample, productive Simpson clonality was calculated as the square root of Simpson's diversity index over productive rearrangements. In TCRdb, the immuneACCESS table is reduced to in-frame sequences with V and J assigned. These tables do not hold every clone; where another copy was compared, an unresolved V gene accounts for under half, and the others remain unexplained. V, J and clone size derive from that table, while D and trimming were established from the DNA sequence. This sample lists approximately 160,000 clones; approximately 88% were detected once. The ten largest clones add up to less than 15% of the sample.

Comments on this clone: The antigen it recognizes is unknown. Qualities for individual bases were not recorded, and no much larger clone is one base off.

The sequencing input was peripheral blood. This receptor was obtained from a man aged 18 to 30 with active or convalescent COVID-19. This sequence uses TRBV9 and TRBJ2-5; 11 bases in the junction line up with TRBD2. The bases read TGTGCCAGCAGCTCTTTTAGCGGGGGGGGAGAGACCCAGTACTTC. This encodes CASSSFSGGGETQYF. Full variable domain (CDR3 extended with the reference TRBV9 and TRBJ2-5 proteins): DSGVTQTPKHLITATGQRVTLRCSPRSGDLSVYWYQQSLDQGLQFLIQYYNGEERAKGNILERFSAQQFPDLHSELNLSSLELGDSALYFCASSSFSGGGETQYFGPGTRLLVL.